This section outlines one T cell receptor beta chain sequence together with its context. Its target is unknown. The junction departs from the called germline gene at one end, perhaps through a read error. The data derive from a study of tumor-infiltrating lymphocytes in primary liver carcinoma. Across the study: Men and women, 30 to 69 years of age, made up the patients. Productive TCRbeta read counts per sample ran from roughly 3.6 to 7.5 million and were similar across tissue types. Study outcomes and limitations: Between tumor regions, pairs overlapped more than tumor-adjacent and tumor-blood pairs did.

Extraction of RNA together with DNA used 20-30 mg of unsorted bulk tissue. The template, about 550 ng total RNA, yielded TCR beta cDNA made with a constant-region primer. Sequencing libraries for TCR beta derived from three nested multiplex PCR rounds that used slightly modified ARM-PCR. For around 9 cycles apiece, the opening two PCR rounds ran with TRBV1-TRBV30 forward primers and a C-beta reverse primer. TCRdb reprocessed the multiplex PCR reads with MiXCR, giving one entry per CDR3 protein. The top ten hold more than 10% of the sample, which has 95,000 to 100,000 distinct CDR3 sequences, about 70% seen once. Germline CDR1 SNHLY, CDR2 FYNNEI. The CDR3 is made up of 12 amino acids.

Source material: liver tumor tissue from sampling region 2. Subset indicated: tumor region T2, inferior pole. The V call is TRBV2, the J call TRBJ1-2; D remains ambiguous. This clonotype originated in a woman aged 60-75 years with primary liver carcinoma and hepatitis B virus infection. The CDR3 nucleotides read TGTGCCAGGAGTGGACGGCGCGTGGGCTACACCTTC. Its translation is CARSGRRVGYTF.